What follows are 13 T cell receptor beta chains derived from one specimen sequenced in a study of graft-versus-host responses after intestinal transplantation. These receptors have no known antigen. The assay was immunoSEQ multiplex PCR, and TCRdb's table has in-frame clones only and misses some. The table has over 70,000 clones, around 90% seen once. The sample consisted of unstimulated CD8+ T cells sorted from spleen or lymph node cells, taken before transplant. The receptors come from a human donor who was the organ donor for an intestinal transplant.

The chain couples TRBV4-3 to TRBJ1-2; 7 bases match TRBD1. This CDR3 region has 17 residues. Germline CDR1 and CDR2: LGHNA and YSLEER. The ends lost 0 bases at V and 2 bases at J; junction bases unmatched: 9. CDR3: CASSQEPRFRGNYGYTF. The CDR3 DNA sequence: TGCGCCAGCAGCCAAGAGCCTCGGTTCAGGGGGAACTATGGCTACACCTTC.

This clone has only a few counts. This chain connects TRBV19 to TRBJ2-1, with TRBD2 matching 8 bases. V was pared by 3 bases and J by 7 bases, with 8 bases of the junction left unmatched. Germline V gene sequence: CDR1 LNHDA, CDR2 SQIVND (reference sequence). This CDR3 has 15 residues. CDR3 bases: TGTGCCAGTAGTATGGTTGACGGGGGGGCTAATGAGCAGTTCTTC. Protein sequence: CASSMVDGGANEQFF.

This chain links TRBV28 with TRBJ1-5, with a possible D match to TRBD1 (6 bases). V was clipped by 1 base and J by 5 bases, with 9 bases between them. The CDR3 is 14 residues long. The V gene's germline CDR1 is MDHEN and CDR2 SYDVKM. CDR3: CASSLFSGDQPQHF. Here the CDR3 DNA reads TGTGCCAGCAGTTTATTTTCAGGGGATCAGCCCCAGCATTTT.

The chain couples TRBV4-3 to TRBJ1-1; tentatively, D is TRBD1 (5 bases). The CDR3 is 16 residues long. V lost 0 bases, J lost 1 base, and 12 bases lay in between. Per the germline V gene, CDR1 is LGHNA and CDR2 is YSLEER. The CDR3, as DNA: TGCGCCAGCAGCCAAGATAGGGCAGGGTCGAACACTGAAGCTTTCTTT. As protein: CASSQDRAGSNTEAFF.

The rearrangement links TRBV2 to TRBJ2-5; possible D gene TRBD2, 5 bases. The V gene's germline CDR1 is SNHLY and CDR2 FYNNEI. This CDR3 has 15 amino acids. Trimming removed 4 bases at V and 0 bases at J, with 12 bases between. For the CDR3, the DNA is TGTGCCAGCAGTGGTTTCGGGGAGAACCAAGAGACCCAGTACTTC. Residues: CASSGFGENQETQYF.

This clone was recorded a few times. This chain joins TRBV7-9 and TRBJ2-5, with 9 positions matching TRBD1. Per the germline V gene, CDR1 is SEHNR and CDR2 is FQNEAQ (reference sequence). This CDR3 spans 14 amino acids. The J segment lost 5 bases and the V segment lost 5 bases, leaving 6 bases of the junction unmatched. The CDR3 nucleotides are TGTGCCAGCAGCCGAGGACAGGGGAGGGAGACCCAGTACTTC. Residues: CASSRGQGRETQYF.

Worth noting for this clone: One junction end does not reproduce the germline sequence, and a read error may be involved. The CDR3 DNA reads as TGTGCCAGCAGCCTAGACAGCCGACTAGCGGTGTACAATGAGCAGTTCTTC. Translation: CASSLDSRLAVYNEQFF. V gene TRBV11-2 combines with J gene TRBJ2-1; 9 positions match TRBD2. The CDR3 consists of 17 residues. Germline V gene lookup returns CDR1 SGHAT and CDR2 FQNNGV.

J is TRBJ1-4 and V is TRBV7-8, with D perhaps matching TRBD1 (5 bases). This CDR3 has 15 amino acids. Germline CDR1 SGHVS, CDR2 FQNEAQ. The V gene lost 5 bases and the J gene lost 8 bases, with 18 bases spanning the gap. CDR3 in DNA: TGTGCCAGCAGCCCTTTAGCGGGGGTGAAGGAAAAACTGTTTTTT. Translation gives CASSPLAGVKEKLFF.

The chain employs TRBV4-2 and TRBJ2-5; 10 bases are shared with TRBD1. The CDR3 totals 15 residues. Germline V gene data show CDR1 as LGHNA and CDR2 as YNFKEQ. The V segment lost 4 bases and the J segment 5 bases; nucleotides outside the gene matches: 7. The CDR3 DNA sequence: TGTGCCAGCAGCCGTGACAGGGGGCGTCGGGAGACCCAGTACTTC. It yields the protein CASSRDRGRRETQYF.

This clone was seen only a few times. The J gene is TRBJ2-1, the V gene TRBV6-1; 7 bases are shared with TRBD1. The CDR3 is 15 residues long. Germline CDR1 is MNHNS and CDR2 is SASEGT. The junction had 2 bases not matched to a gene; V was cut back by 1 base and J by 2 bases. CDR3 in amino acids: CASSEDGQAYNEQFF. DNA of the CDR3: TGTGCCAGCAGTGAAGATGGACAGGCCTACAATGAGCAGTTCTTC.

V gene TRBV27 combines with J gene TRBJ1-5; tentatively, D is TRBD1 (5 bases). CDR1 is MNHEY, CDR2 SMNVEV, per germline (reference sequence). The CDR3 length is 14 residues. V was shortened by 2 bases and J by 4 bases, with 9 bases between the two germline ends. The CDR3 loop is CASSLVRTNQPQHF. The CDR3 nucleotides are TGTGCCAGCAGTTTAGTGAGGACAAATCAGCCCCAGCATTTT.

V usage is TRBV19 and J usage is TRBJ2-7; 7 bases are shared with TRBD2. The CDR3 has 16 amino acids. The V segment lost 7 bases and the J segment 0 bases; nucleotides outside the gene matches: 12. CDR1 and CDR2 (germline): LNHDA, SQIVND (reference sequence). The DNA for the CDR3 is TGTGCCAGTACCAATAGGGGAGGGGATTTCTCCTACGAGCAGTACGTC. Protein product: CASTNRGGDFSYEQYV.

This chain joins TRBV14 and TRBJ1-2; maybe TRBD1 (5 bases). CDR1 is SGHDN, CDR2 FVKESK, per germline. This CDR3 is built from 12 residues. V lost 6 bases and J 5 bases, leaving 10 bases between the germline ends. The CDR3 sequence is CASRLGDYGYTF. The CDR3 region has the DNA TGTGCCAGCAGGCTAGGGGATTATGGCTACACCTTC.